The 10 T cell receptor beta chains below all came from one sample that was sequenced in a study of cytomegalovirus exposure and HLA in healthy donors. The assay was immunoSEQ multiplex PCR, and TCRdb's table has in-frame clones only and misses some. Here the sample spans tens of thousands of clones, around 89% being singletons. Sequencing was carried out using PBMCs. The source is a woman between 18 and 29 years old in good health and CMV-seronegative.

The V gene is TRBV5-1, the J gene TRBJ2-3, with 10 bases fitting TRBD2. Losses at the gene ends were 2 bases for V and 2 bases for J; bases not matched to a gene: 2. CDR1 is SGHRS and CDR2 is YFSETQ in the germline V gene. The CDR3 is 15 amino acids. The CDR3 loop is CASSLGLADTDTQYF. DNA of the CDR3: TGCGCCAGCAGCTTAGGACTAGCGGACACAGATACGCAGTATTTT. Full variable domain (missing parts from reference TRBV5-1 and TRBJ2-3): KAGVTQTPRYLIKTRGQQVTLSCSPISGHRSVSWYQQTPGQGLQFLFEYFSETQRNKGNFPGRFSGRQFSNSRSEMNVSTLELGDSALYLCASSLGLADTDTQYFGPGTRLTVL.

J is TRBJ1-1 and V is TRBV4-3; D may be TRBD1 (6 bases). With 3 bases removed from V and 0 bases from J, the gap between germline ends came to 11 bases. Germline assignment: CDR1 LGHNA and CDR2 YSLEER. The CDR3 spans 15 residues. This CDR3 reads CASSHHRVLNTEAFF. DNA of the CDR3: TGCGCCAGCAGCCACCACAGGGTTCTGAACACTGAAGCTTTCTTT.

The rearrangement joins TRBV7-8 to TRBJ1-1; D is undetermined. Germline V gene sequence: CDR1 SGHVS, CDR2 FQNEAQ. V was cut by 5 bases and J by 1 base, with 14 bases left in between. This CDR3 has 15 amino acids. The DNA of the CDR3 is TGTGCCAGCAGCGCACAGTCGATCGCGAACACTGAAGCTTTCTTT. Amino acid sequence: CASSAQSIANTEAFF.

Written as DNA, the CDR3 is TGCGCCAGCAGCTTGAACAGGGGGCGGCTCCCCTACGAGCAGTACTTC. Translation: CASSLNRGRLPYEQYF. The rearrangement links TRBV5-1 to TRBJ2-7; 9 nucleotides line up with TRBD1. There are 16 residues in the CDR3. Losses at the gene ends were 1 base for V and 2 bases for J; bases not matched to a gene: 7. Germline lookup yields CDR1 SGHRS and CDR2 YFSETQ.

V and J are TRBV6-1 and TRBJ1-4; D gene ambiguous. This CDR3 region has 12 residues. The V end lost 5 bases, the J end lost 8 bases, and 9 bases lay between the germline ends. Germline assignment: CDR1 MNHNS and CDR2 SASEGT. Written as DNA, the CDR3 is TGTGCCAGCAGTAGACATGCGGAAAAACTGTTTTTT. It specifies CASSRHAEKLFF.

This clone was counted a few times. Here the CDR3 reads CASSLGGSSYNSPLHF. CDR3 DNA: TGCGCCAGCAGCTTGGGAGGGAGCTCCTATAATTCACCCCTCCACTTT. The chain links TRBV5-1 to TRBJ1-6; D is unresolved. CDR1 is SGHRS, CDR2 YFSETQ, per germline. The CDR3 contains 16 residues. V lost 0 bases, J lost 0 bases, and 7 bases lay in between.

The rearrangement joins TRBV30 to TRBJ1-4, with 10 bases lining up with TRBD1. The CDR3 contains 14 residues. With 3 bases clipped from V and 5 bases from J, the junction kept 3 bases outside the gene matches. Germline CDR1 GTSNPN, CDR2 SVGIG (reference sequence). The CDR3 sequence is CAWSWGQGNEKLFF. CDR3 in DNA: TGTGCCTGGAGCTGGGGACAGGGGAATGAAAAACTGTTTTTT.

This chain links TRBV19 with TRBJ2-3; tentatively, D is TRBD1 (5 bases). V was cut by 0 bases and J by 6 bases, with 10 bases left in between. Looked up from germline, CDR1 is LNHDA and CDR2 is SQIVND (reference sequence). CDR3 length: 14 residues. CDR3 DNA: TGTGCCAGTAGTATAGATCCCAGGGCGGATACGCAGTATTTT. This codes for CASSIDPRADTQYF.

The chain links TRBV19 to TRBJ2-5, with TRBD1 matching over 8 bases. The CDR3 has 14 residues. CDR1 is LNHDA and CDR2 is SQIVND in the germline V gene (reference sequence). The V segment lost 6 bases and the J segment 5 bases; nucleotides outside the gene matches: 8. The CDR3 sequence is CASSRRDRPETQYF. CDR3 coding DNA: TGTGCCAGTAGCCGCCGGGACAGGCCGGAGACCCAGTACTTC. Looking up the rest from reference TRBV19 and TRBJ2-5 gives the full variable domain: DGGITQSPKYLFRKEGQNVTLSCEQNLNHDAMYWYRQDPGQGLRLIYYSQIVNDFQKGDIAEGYSVSREKKESFPLTVTSAQKNPTAFYLCASSRRDRPETQYFGPGTRLLVL.

The rearrangement links TRBV29-1 to TRBJ1-2, with unresolved D. Trimming removed 2 bases from V and 0 bases from J, with 10 bases in between. CDR1 and CDR2 from the germline V gene are SQVTM and ANQGSEA. The CDR3 runs 14 residues. CDR3 coding DNA: TGCAGCGTTGAAAGGCGTCTAGCTAACTATGGCTACACCTTC. This gives the protein CSVERRLANYGYTF.